The 19 T cell receptor beta chains below come from one sample, sequenced in a study of blood T cell repertoires in COVID-19 (dated by TCRdb to 2020 to 2021). The method behind the library was the immunoSEQ multiplex PCR assay. TCRdb limited this immuneACCESS table to in-frame rearrangements with V and J called. A share of clones is missing; checked studies link under half to unresolved V genes, and the rest is unexplained. The sample table records 130,000 to 150,000 clones; more than 75% of these occur just once. Roughly 4.3% of the sample lies in the top ten. The sequencing input was peripheral blood. These receptors all stem from a woman between 35 and 50 years old with acute or convalescent COVID-19.

This chain uses TRBV18 with TRBJ1-2, with D maybe TRBD1 (6 bases). Germline assignment: CDR1 KGHSH and CDR2 LQKENI. The CDR3 runs 14 residues. V lost 6 bases, J lost 1 base, and 12 bases lay in between. DNA of the CDR3: TGTGCCAGCTCTGTGGACAGTCTTAACTATGGCTACACCTTC. This sequence encodes CASSVDSLNYGYTF.

The genes are TRBV3-1 (or the pseudogene TRBV3-2) and TRBJ2-7, with D unresolved. The germline V and J ends were trimmed by 2 bases and 9 bases, with 8 bases remaining between them. This CDR3 has 11 amino acids. The germline V gene encodes CDR1 LGHDT and CDR2 YNNKEL (reference sequence). The CDR3 reads CASSQTVRQYF. The CDR3 DNA reads as TGTGCCAGCAGCCAAACAGTTCGGCAGTACTTC.

This chain joins TRBV5-1 and TRBJ1-2; 9 bases align to TRBD1. V was clipped by 0 bases and J by 8 bases; unmatched bases: 5. The CDR3 sequence is 14 residues long. CDR1 SGHRS and CDR2 YFSETQ come from the germline V gene. CDR3 sequence reads: CASSLDGTGLGYTF. The CDR3, as DNA: TGCGCCAGCAGCTTGGACGGGACAGGGCTCGGCTACACCTTC.

The rearrangement links TRBV28 to TRBJ2-7, with 8 bases fitting TRBD1. V trimming: 6 bases; J trimming: 7 bases; junction bases outside the gene matches: 11. The CDR3 covers 14 residues. Germline V gene sequence: CDR1 MDHEN, CDR2 SYDVKM. CDR3 sequence reads: CASSPSTGAGEQYF. In DNA, the CDR3 is TGTGCCAGCAGCCCATCGACAGGGGCGGGGGAGCAGTACTTC.

V is TRBV3-1 (or the pseudogene TRBV3-2) and J is TRBJ2-7; 11 bases are shared with TRBD2. V trimming: 3 bases; J trimming: 2 bases; junction bases outside the gene matches: 12. The CDR3 has 18 residues. Germline V gene sequence: CDR1 LGHDT, CDR2 YNNKEL (reference sequence). The CDR3 region is CASSHRGLAGKQAYEQYF. As DNA, the CDR3 is TGTGCCAGCAGCCACAGAGGACTAGCGGGCAAACAAGCCTACGAGCAGTACTTC.

Written as DNA, the CDR3 is TGCGCCAGCAGCCCGGGCCGGGATTTTAATGAAAAACTGTTTTTT. Amino acids: CASSPGRDFNEKLFF. V gene TRBV5-1 combines with J gene TRBJ1-4; D is uncertain. The CDR3 is made up of 15 amino acids. V was trimmed by 4 bases and J by 4 bases, leaving 14 bases between them. CDR1 SGHRS and CDR2 YFSETQ come from the germline V gene.

This chain joins TRBV7-9 and TRBJ1-2, with 7 bases lining up with TRBD1. The V gene end was trimmed by 5 bases and the J gene end by 5 bases; junction bases not matched to a gene: 5. The CDR3 has 13 residues. The germline gives CDR1 SEHNR, CDR2 FQNEAQ (reference sequence). The DNA for the CDR3 is TGTGCCAGCAGCACCGGGACAGTGTATGGCTACACCTTC. This translates into CASSTGTVYGYTF. Full variable domain (outside the CDR3, taken from reference TRBV7-9 and TRBJ1-2): DTGVSQNPRHKITKRGQNVTFRCDPISEHNRLYWYRQTLGQGPEFLTYFQNEAQLEKSRLLSDRFSAERPKGSFSTLEIQRTEQGDSAMYLCASSTGTVYGYTFGSGTRLTVV.

The chain has TRBV5-6 and TRBJ1-5, with D possibly TRBD1 on 6 matching bases. Germline values: CDR1 SGHDT, CDR2 YYEEEE. The CDR3 is 19 amino acids. V gave up 0 bases and J gave up 0 bases, with 19 bases separating them. The CDR3 region has the DNA TGTGCCAGCAGCTTGGCAGGCCAGGGGATACCATTTAGCAATCAGCCCCAGCATTTT. It yields the protein CASSLAGQGIPFSNQPQHF.

A few counts support this clone. The chain carries TRBV28 and TRBJ2-3; 7 bases are a match to TRBD2. In germline, CDR1 is MDHEN, CDR2 SYDVKM. The J segment lost 2 bases and the V segment lost 10 bases, leaving 6 bases of the junction unmatched. CDR3 length: 13 amino acids. The CDR3 DNA reads as TGTGCCACCGAGCGGGGCCTCACAGATACGCAGTATTTT. Translating it yields CATERGLTDTQYF.

The CDR3 coding sequence is TGTGCCACGGTGGTGGAGACGAACACCGGGGAGCTGTTTTTT. It translates to CATVVETNTGELFF. The rearrangement uses TRBV24-1 and TRBJ2-2; D gene unclear. Trimming removed 10 bases at V and 0 bases at J, with 11 bases between. Germline V lookup: CDR1 KGHDR, CDR2 SFDVKD. CDR3 size: 14 residues.

This clone appeared a few times. DNA of the CDR3: TGTGCCAGCAGCTTCCAGGGGGGAGTGCAGCCCCAGCATTTT. Protein product: CASSFQGGVQPQHF. The J gene is TRBJ1-5, the V gene TRBV28, with 7 bases aligning to TRBD1. Germline-derived CDR1 and CDR2 are MDHEN and SYDVKM. CDR3 length: 14 amino acids. With 6 bases clipped from V and 7 bases from J, the junction kept 9 bases outside the gene matches.

V and J are TRBV27 and TRBJ2-6; D may be TRBD2 (5 bases). This CDR3 spans 15 amino acids. The V end lost 2 bases, the J end lost 7 bases, and 12 bases lay between the germline ends. Germline values: CDR1 MNHEY, CDR2 SMNVEV (reference sequence). CDR3 amino acids: CASSLRRTLANVLTF. The CDR3 DNA is TGTGCCAGCAGTTTAAGGAGGACTCTCGCCAACGTCCTGACTTTC.

The chain employs TRBV6-4 and TRBJ1-5, with a tentative D call TRBD1 (6 bases). Germline CDR1 MRHNA, CDR2 SNTAGT. The CDR3 spans 17 residues. V dropped 1 base and J dropped 3 bases, with 16 bases sitting between them. The CDR3 bases are TGTGCCAGCAGTGACTTCTACAGGGTCTGGTACAATCAGCCCCAGCATTTT. Protein sequence: CASSDFYRVWYNQPQHF.

V usage is TRBV6-4 and J usage is TRBJ2-1; 15 bases match TRBD2. From germline, CDR1 is MRHNA and CDR2 SNTAGT. Trimming took 2 bases from V and 3 from J; bases not matched to a gene: 14. There are 21 residues in the CDR3. The CDR3, as DNA: TGTGCCAGCAGTGACCCCGCCGGGTGGACTAGCGGGAGGGGGATCTACAATGAGCAGTTCTTC. This translates into CASSDPAGWTSGRGIYNEQFF.

The rearrangement links TRBV4-3 to TRBJ2-3; D call uncertain. V lost 0 bases and J lost 2, with 15 bases in between. The CDR3 has 17 residues. Germline CDR1 and CDR2: LGHNA and YSLEER. This CDR3 reads CASSQEGTVLNTDTQYF. DNA of the CDR3: TGCGCCAGCAGCCAAGAAGGCACCGTACTAAACACAGATACGCAGTATTTT.

The V gene is TRBV13, the J gene TRBJ2-5, with 8 bases identical to TRBD2. Trimming at V came to 8 bases and at J to 5 bases, leaving 10 bases not matched to a gene. The CDR3 is 14 residues long. Germline-derived CDR1 and CDR2 are PRHDT and FYEKMQ (reference sequence). The CDR3 spells CASGGASGQETQYF. CDR3 DNA: TGTGCCAGCGGCGGGGCTAGCGGGCAGGAGACCCAGTACTTC.

The J gene is TRBJ1-2, the V gene TRBV27; no firm D call. CDR1 MNHEY and CDR2 SMNVEV come from the germline V gene (reference sequence). Trimming took off 2 bases at V and 1 base at J, with 5 bases between the two ends. This CDR3 contains 13 residues. The CDR3 region is CASSLRYNYGYTF. The CDR3 bases are TGTGCCAGCAGTTTACGTTATAACTATGGCTACACCTTC.

This rearrangement joins TRBV27 to TRBJ2-1, with 8 bases lining up with TRBD2. The CDR3 contains 14 residues. V dropped 8 bases and J dropped 4; count of bases not matched to a gene: 7. Germline V gene data show CDR1 as MNHEY and CDR2 as SMNVEV (reference sequence). CDR3 sequence reads: CASGRGGPYNEQFF. CDR3 DNA: TGTGCCAGCGGACGGGGGGGCCCGTACAATGAGCAGTTCTTC.

This clone was detected only once. J is TRBJ1-5 and V is TRBV6-1, with D perhaps TRBD1 (5 bases). This CDR3 contains 13 residues. From germline, CDR1 is MNHNS and CDR2 SASEGT. Deletions cut 0 bases from V and 7 bases from J, with 7 bases between. This CDR3 is CASSEARGQPQHF. The CDR3, as DNA: TGTGCCAGCAGTGAAGCGCGGGGGCAGCCCCAGCATTTT.